The entry below gives a single TCR beta chain sequence along with its context. Its target is not known. The data were obtained in a study of OX40 agonist ivuxolimab in advanced cancers. About the study: Patients got intravenous ivuxolimab at 0.01 to 10 mg/kg every 2 weeks. Study-level results: Clones of CD4+ and CD8+ blood T cells grew by week 6 at doses of 0.1 to 3.0 mg/kg.

Assay: immunoSEQ multiplex PCR; the TCRdb copy retains only in-frame clones and omits some. The top ten hold around 3.9% of the sample, which has nearly 45,000 clones, roughly 78% seen once. The germline V and J ends were trimmed by 3 bases and 0 bases, with 12 bases remaining between them. The germline CDR1 and CDR2 sequences are SGHTA and FQGNSA. CDR3 length: 16 residues. The V gene is TRBV7-2, the J gene TRBJ1-3; possible D gene TRBD1, 5 bases. The TCR originated in an adult with an advanced solid tumor such as melanoma, head and neck, liver or kidney cancer. This specimen was CD4+ or CD8+ T cells sorted from blood, taken in a trial of the OX40 agonist ivuxolimab. CDR3 nucleotide sequence: TGTGCCAGCAGCTTCTCAGGGACCTACTCTGGAAACACCATATATTTT. Translated, it gives CASSFSGTYSGNTIYF.